Shown below are 2 T cell receptor beta chains from a single sample sequenced in a study of T cells expressing NK-cell markers. TCRdb reprocessed the 5' RACE reads and stores each CDR3 protein as one record, lacking DNA. This sample's table reports under 600,000 distinct CDR3 sequences. The sample consisted of blood T cells: a sorted CD56 or NKG2C T cell subset, CD4+ or CD8+ T cells, or bulk PBMC T cells (not recorded which). These receptors all stem from a woman between 45 and 60 years old in good health.

The J gene is TRBJ2-3, the V gene TRBV7-8; TCRdb's D call of TRBD2 is untestable without DNA. This CDR3 region has 15 residues. Germline CDR1 and CDR2: SGHVS and FQNEAQ. Here the CDR3 reads CASSSGLGGTDTQYF.

The V gene is TRBV5-5, the J gene TRBJ2-1; with no DNA, the TCRdb D assignment of TRBD1 cannot be verified. The CDR3 loop spans 15 amino acids. Germline CDR1 SGHKS, CDR2 YYEKEE (reference sequence). The CDR3 region is CASSLPGAQENEQFF.